Following are 12 T cell receptor beta chains from one sample sequenced in a study of human T cells and chemical hapten exposure. TCRdb independently ran MiXCR on the RACE reads; one entry per CDR3 protein. The data show 85,000 to 100,000 distinct CDR3 sequences, 10% to 12% seen once. The time point was: pre-sensitization, week 0. Documented treatment: therapeutic diphenylcyclopropenone sensitization with weekly scalp DPC. The sample here was whole blood, taken in connection with sensitization to the hapten diphenylcyclopropenone (DPC). The receptors derive from a woman aged 55-70 years with alopecia areata. Some clones in this sample may be carry-over from other donors' samples.

In regard to this clonotype: This CDR3 fails to terminate in the conserved phenylalanine or tryptophan, so it likely reflects a read error. V is TRBV7-9 and J is TRBJ2-3; D unclear. V was trimmed by 2 bases and J by 2 bases, leaving 17 bases between them. The CDR3 is 17 residues long. Germline loops: CDR1 SEHNR, CDR2 FQNEAQ (reference sequence). The CDR3 DNA is TGTGCCAGCAGCTTACGGGCAGGACCAGAAATCACAGATACGCAGTATTTA. Translation gives CASSLRAGPEITDTQYL.

This clonotype was seen ten or more times. V is TRBV4-2 and J is TRBJ1-4; D ambiguous. Germline lookup yields CDR1 LGHNA and CDR2 YNFKEQ. This CDR3 has 16 residues. The V and J ends lost 1 base and 0 bases respectively, with 9 bases between them. The CDR3 sequence is CASSQGAAPTNEKLFF. CDR3 nucleotides: TGTGCCAGCAGCCAAGGGGCAGCTCCAACTAATGAAAAACTGTTTTTT.

The chain joins TRBV7-9 to TRBJ2-3; D gene unclear. Deletions cut 2 bases from V and 2 bases from J, with 14 bases between. The CDR3 length is 16 residues. Germline CDR1 reads SEHNR; CDR2 reads FQNEAQ (reference sequence). CDR3 protein: CASSLHRLGPTDTQYF. The CDR3 bases are TGTGCCAGCAGCTTACACCGATTGGGCCCCACAGATACGCAGTATTTT.

This clonotype was seen ten or more times. The CDR3 sequence is CASSEGQGAGNTIYF. The CDR3 nucleotides read TGCGCCAGCAGCGAAGGACAGGGGGCAGGAAACACCATATATTTT. The rearrangement links TRBV5-1 to TRBJ1-3, with 11 nucleotides matching TRBD1. Trimming removed 4 bases from V and 4 bases from J; junction bases left unmatched: 4. The CDR3 consists of 15 residues. Germline lookup yields CDR1 SGHRS and CDR2 YFSETQ.

This clonotype was counted at least ten times. This chain links TRBV6-6 with TRBJ1-1; TRBD1 is a possible D gene (6 bases). Looked up from germline, CDR1 is MNHNY and CDR2 is SVGAGI (reference sequence). This CDR3 contains 13 residues. The germline V and J ends were trimmed by 3 bases and 2 bases, with 7 bases remaining between them. For the CDR3, the DNA is TGTGCCAGCAGTTATGGGGGCAACACTGAAGCTTTCTTT. This translates into CASSYGGNTEAFF.

A few counts support this clonotype. This rearrangement joins TRBV27 to TRBJ2-7; D not certain. The germline CDR1 and CDR2 sequences are MNHEY and SMNVEV (reference sequence). Trimming removed 1 base from V and 0 bases from J, with 4 bases in between. CDR3 length: 13 residues. CDR3 in DNA: TGTGCCAGCAGTTTATTGAACTCCTACGAGCAGTACTTC. It translates to CASSLLNSYEQYF.

The genes are TRBV12-3 or TRBV12-4 and TRBJ1-1; TRBD1 matches at 9 bases. The CDR3 spans 14 residues. Trimming cost V 7 bases and J 3 bases; bases outside gene matches: 6. DNA for the CDR3: TGTGCCAGCAACCGGGGACAGGGTTACACTGAAGCTTTCTTT. This sequence encodes CASNRGQGYTEAFF.

This clonotype was found many times. The V and J genes are TRBV6-5 and TRBJ2-2; 7 bases map to TRBD2. CDR1 is MNHEY, CDR2 SVGAGI, per germline. Trimming removed 4 bases from V and 2 bases from J; junction bases left unmatched: 4. CDR3 size: 15 residues. The CDR3 protein is CASSLWEGNTGELFF. In DNA form, the CDR3 reads TGTGCCAGCAGTTTGTGGGAGGGCAACACCGGGGAGCTGTTTTTT.

This clonotype was counted at least ten times. The genes are TRBV7-9 and TRBJ2-5; D is ambiguous. The V end was cut by 2 bases, the J end by 3 bases, with 4 bases between. The CDR3 covers 12 residues. CDR1 and CDR2 (germline): SEHNR, FQNEAQ (reference sequence). The CDR3 bases are TGTGCCAGCAGCTTAACAGAAGAGACCCAGTACTTC. Encoded protein: CASSLTEETQYF.

V gene TRBV10-1 combines with J gene TRBJ2-2; tentative D call: TRBD1 (6 bases). Per germline, CDR1 WNHNN and CDR2 SYGVQD (reference sequence). This CDR3 region has 14 residues. Trimming cost V 6 bases and J 6 bases, with 14 bases left between them. CDR3 sequence reads: CASRELTGSGELFF. The CDR3 DNA is TGCGCCAGCAGGGAGCTAACAGGGTCCGGGGAGCTGTTTTTT.

Ten or more counts support this clonotype. The chain recombines TRBV10-2 with TRBJ1-1; 8 bases line up with TRBD1. Per germline, CDR1 WSHSY and CDR2 SAAADI. Germline trimming cut 3 bases from V and 3 bases from J; bases unmatched to any gene: 3. The CDR3 is made up of 14 amino acids. DNA for the CDR3: TGCGCCAGCAGTGATCGACAGGGGTACACTGAAGCTTTCTTT. It is translated as CASSDRQGYTEAFF.

This clonotype was recorded a few times. This chain uses TRBV19 with TRBJ1-2; no firm D call. CDR3 length: 15 amino acids. Germline-derived CDR1 and CDR2 are LNHDA and SQIVND (reference sequence). V was cut by 7 bases and J by 5 bases, with 20 bases left in between. The CDR3 sequence: CASMSAQTYLYGYTF. As DNA, the CDR3 is TGTGCCAGTATGAGCGCTCAGACCTATCTATATGGCTACACCTTC.